The 20 T cell receptor beta chains listed next were all sequenced from one sample in a study of human T cells and chemical hapten exposure. MiXCR, applied by TCRdb to the RACE reads, yields one record per CDR3 protein. The sample contains some 43,000 distinct CDR3 sequences, about 4% of which appear only once. Time point reported: patch test 1, 2 weeks after DPC sensitization. Treatment meaning: therapeutic diphenylcyclopropenone sensitization with weekly scalp DPC. Unfractionated whole blood yielded total RNA. The sequences come from whole blood, collected in connection with sensitization to the hapten diphenylcyclopropenone (DPC). Every receptor here comes from a man in his fifties with alopecia areata. Some clones in this sample may be carry-over from other donors' samples.

The chain combines TRBV10-1 with TRBJ2-3; 15 nucleotides line up with TRBD2. The CDR3 is 17 residues long. The germline V gene has CDR1 WNHNN and CDR2 SYGVQD (reference sequence). V was pared by 6 bases and J by 6 bases, with 10 bases of the junction left unmatched. In DNA form, the CDR3 reads TGCGCCAGCAGCCCCGGGACTAGCGGGAGGCCGGTGGATACGCAGTATTTT. Protein: CASSPGTSGRPVDTQYF.

There are many counts of this clonotype. The CDR3 DNA sequence: TGCAGCGTTGAAGATTCCCTCCCTACTAGCGGGGCCTACAATGAGCAGTTCTTC. Translated: CSVEDSLPTSGAYNEQFF. The chain employs TRBV29-1 and TRBJ2-1; the match to TRBD2 covers 10 bases. Trimming took 0 bases from V and 2 from J; bases not matched to a gene: 10. The germline V gene has CDR1 SQVTM and CDR2 ANQGSEA. The CDR3 spans 18 residues.

This clonotype was detected many times. V and J are TRBV20-1 and TRBJ1-1; D not certain. CDR3 size: 12 residues. CDR1 and CDR2 (germline): DFQATT, SNEGSKA (reference sequence). Trimming removed 2 bases from V and 2 bases from J, with 6 bases in between. The CDR3 nucleotides read TGCAGTGCTAGACGCAGAAACACTGAAGCTTTCTTT. It codes for CSARRRNTEAFF.

About this clonotype itself: One base away lies a much larger clone, so this may be a sequencing read error. For the CDR3, the DNA is TGTGTCAGCTCAACGGCCGGGGCAGAGACTGAAGCTTTCTTT. It yields the protein CVSSTAGAETEAFF. The chain carries TRBV18 and TRBJ1-1; TRBD1 might be the D (5 bases). This CDR3 is built from 14 residues. The germline gives CDR1 KGHSH, CDR2 LQKENI.

This chain joins TRBV12-3 or TRBV12-4 and TRBJ1-2; D not certain. Trimming cost V 5 bases and J 5 bases, with 18 bases left between them. The CDR3 is 15 residues long. CDR3: CASSTLKPTIYGYTF. The DNA for the CDR3 is TGTGCCAGCAGTACTCTTAAACCCACTATTTATGGCTACACCTTC.

By sample fraction, this clonotype is medium-sized. CDR3 sequence reads: CASSLGVSGSSYNEQFF. The CDR3 region has the DNA TGCGCCAGCAGCTTGGGGGTTAGCGGGAGCTCCTACAATGAGCAGTTCTTC. The chain joins TRBV5-1 to TRBJ2-1; 9 nucleotides agree with TRBD2. CDR3 length: 17 amino acids. With 0 bases clipped from V and 0 bases from J, the junction kept 4 bases outside the gene matches. CDR1 and CDR2 from the germline V gene are SGHRS and YFSETQ.

The table lists this clonotype with many counts. CDR3 DNA sequence: TGCAGTGCTCCCTATCTGCAGGGCGGGAATGAGCAGTTCTTC. Encoded protein: CSAPYLQGGNEQFF. The chain recombines TRBV20-1 with TRBJ2-1; TRBD1 or TRBD2 may be the D gene (5 bases each). V gave up 5 bases and J gave up 7 bases, with 18 bases separating them. Germline V CDR1 and CDR2: DFQATT, SNEGSKA (reference sequence). This CDR3 region has 14 residues.

This clonotype was picked up many times. CDR3 sequence: CASSGGHGANVLTF. The CDR3 coding sequence is TGTGCCAGCAGCGGGGGCCATGGGGCCAACGTCCTGACTTTC. This rearrangement joins TRBV6-1 to TRBJ2-6; tentatively, D is TRBD1 or TRBD2 (6 bases each). Between the trimmed V and J ends, which lost 6 bases and 3 bases, there was a span of 9 bases. Germline CDR1 and CDR2: MNHNS and SASEGT. The CDR3 loop spans 14 amino acids.

The J gene is TRBJ2-3, the V gene TRBV29-1, with D tentatively TRBD1 (6 bases). This CDR3 is built from 13 residues. The V gene's germline CDR1 is SQVTM and CDR2 ANQGSEA. V lost 4 bases and J lost 2, with 10 bases in between. Written as DNA, the CDR3 is TGCAGCGTTGGGGGGCGAAACACAGATACGCAGTATTTT. It yields the protein CSVGGRNTDTQYF.

This clonotype has ten or more counts. This chain links TRBV6-2 or TRBV6-3 with TRBJ2-3; maybe TRBD2 (6 bases). V lost 4 bases to trimming and J lost 7 bases, with 12 bases between them. CDR3 size: 13 residues. From germline, CDR1 is MNHEY and CDR2 SVGEGT. CDR3 region: CASSFTSSHTQYF. As DNA, the CDR3 is TGTGCCAGCAGTTTCACTAGCTCCCATACGCAGTATTTT.

This clonotype appeared many times. The chain employs TRBV6-5 and TRBJ2-7; D call uncertain. Germline loops: CDR1 MNHEY, CDR2 SVGAGI. V lost 7 bases and J lost 3, with 19 bases in between. The CDR3 extends over 15 amino acids. CDR3 DNA sequence: TGTGCCAGCACCGGCGGCTACGACCCGAACTACGAGCAGTACTTC. Translating it yields CASTGGYDPNYEQYF.

As to this clonotype: Given a much more abundant clone one base away, this may be a read error. Because it lacks the conserved phenylalanine or tryptophan at the end, this CDR3 is likely a read error. The limits of the CDR3 on the DNA are not certain, so only TCRdb's listed CDR3 is given. The chain is built from TRBV23-1 and TRBJ2-1. TRBV23-1 is an open reading frame whose function is uncertain. The CDR3 is 10 amino acids in total, end residues counted. CDR3 loop: CASSRSRGFL.

The table lists this clonotype with many counts. The chain links TRBV29-1 to TRBJ2-1, with a weak D call TRBD2 (6 bases). The V and J ends lost 4 bases and 7 bases respectively, with 8 bases between them. CDR1 SQVTM and CDR2 ANQGSEA come from the germline V gene. The CDR3 is made up of 11 amino acids. CDR3 bases: TGCAGCGTTGGGGAGGATAATGAGCAGTTCTTC. Its protein is CSVGEDNEQFF.

The sample holds many counts of this clonotype. The V and J genes are TRBV7-9 and TRBJ2-5; TRBD1 agrees at 8 bases. V shed 5 bases, J shed 7 bases, and the junction held 6 bases outside the gene matches. The germline CDR1 and CDR2 sequences are SEHNR and FQNEAQ (reference sequence). The CDR3 spans 13 residues. The CDR3 sequence is CASSPDREGTQYF. The CDR3 nucleotides are TGTGCCAGCAGCCCGGACAGGGAAGGGACCCAGTACTTC.

Comments on this clonotype: A much larger clonotype is one base distant, so this may be a read error. The chain recombines TRBV4-1 with TRBJ2-1; 7 positions agree with TRBD2. Per germline, CDR1 MGHRA and CDR2 YSYEKL. V was pared by 1 base and J by 0 bases, with 6 bases of the junction left unmatched. The CDR3 sequence is 17 residues long. CDR3 DNA: TGCGCCAGCAGCCAAGGTTCAGGGAGGGGCTCCTACAATGAGCAGTTCTTC. Its translation: CASSQGSGRGSYNEQFF.

The table lists this clonotype with many counts. The chain has TRBV12-3 or TRBV12-4 and TRBJ2-2; D gene ambiguous. The CDR3 has 14 residues. V shed 1 base and J shed 3 bases, with 6 bases lying between them. This chain's CDR3 is CASSLGRYTGELFF. Written as DNA, the CDR3 is TGTGCCAGCAGTTTAGGACGTTACACCGGGGAGCTGTTTTTT.

In this sample, this clonotype turned up many times. The chain uses TRBV6-6 and TRBJ1-5; 7 positions match TRBD1. V was clipped by 8 bases and J by 1 base; unmatched bases: 11. This CDR3 is 16 amino acids long. The germline V gene has CDR1 MNHNY and CDR2 SVGAGI (reference sequence). The CDR3 bases are TGTGCCAGCCACGTGGGGGACAGCTGGAGCAATCAGCCCCAGCATTTT. Translated: CASHVGDSWSNQPQHF.

The sample holds many counts of this clonotype. The V and J genes are TRBV9 and TRBJ1-4; TRBD1 agrees at 7 bases. The CDR3 length is 14 residues. Germline loops: CDR1 SGDLS, CDR2 YYNGEE. Unmatched junction bases numbered 1, after V lost 2 bases and J lost 3 bases. The CDR3 nucleotides read TGTGCCAGCAGCGTGGGACAGCCTAATGAAAAACTGTTTTTT. This codes for CASSVGQPNEKLFF. The whole variable domain, filled in from reference TRBV9 and TRBJ1-4, reads DSGVTQTPKHLITATGQRVTLRCSPRSGDLSVYWYQQSLDQGLQFLIQYYNGEERAKGNILERFSAQQFPDLHSELNLSSLELGDSALYFCASSVGQPNEKLFFGSGTQLSVL.

The chain combines TRBV5-4 with TRBJ2-1; D uncertain. Germline V gene data show CDR1 as SGHNT and CDR2 as YYREEE (reference sequence). This CDR3 comprises 17 residues. V lost 3 bases to trimming and J lost 2 bases, with 18 bases between them. This CDR3 is CASSSPGRATPYNEQFF. The DNA for the CDR3 is TGTGCCAGCAGCTCCCCCGGTCGCGCTACCCCCTACAATGAGCAGTTCTTC.

This clonotype is judged medium-sized (0.01 to 0.1%). The rearrangement joins TRBV28 to TRBJ2-6; D perhaps matches TRBD2 (6 bases). Looked up from germline, CDR1 is MDHEN and CDR2 is SYDVKM. Trimming removed 11 bases at V and 0 bases at J, with 17 bases between. The CDR3 has 16 residues. The CDR3 loop is CARGVAKGSGANVLTF. Here the CDR3 DNA reads TGTGCCCGCGGGGTGGCGAAGGGCTCTGGGGCCAACGTCCTGACTTTC. The full variable domain, rest sourced from reference TRBV28 and TRBJ2-6, is DVKVTQSSRYLVKRTGEKVFLECVQDMDHENMFWYRQDPGLGLRLIYFSYDVKMKEKGDIPEGYSVSREKKERFSLILESASTNQTSMYLCARGVAKGSGANVLTFGAGSRLTVL.